This T cell receptor beta chain was identified during a study of T cells in Graves' hyperthyroidism and ophthalmopathy. General observations from the study: Blood also held most thyroid clonotypes expanded beyond 0.001.

Germline V gene lookup returns CDR1 SGHVS and CDR2 FQNEAQ. The ends were cut back, 7 bases at V and 1 base at J, with 17 bases in the middle. This CDR3 is 15 amino acids long. RNA transcripts were the template for amplifying TCR beta CDR3 regions. With the HTBI primer set, the TCR CDR3 went through a first round of RT-PCR. TCRdb redid the calling of the multiplex PCR reads with MiXCR, one entry per CDR3 protein. The sample holds hundreds of thousands of distinct CDR3 sequences, about 45% seen once. Criteria for exclusion of patients were uncontrolled infection, other autoimmune disease, pregnancy or lactation. The diagnostic basis comprised clinical symptoms, serum thyroxine and TRAb, thyroid ultrasound and orbital computed tomography. With regard to this clonotype: Its antigen is unidentified.

Sequences were obtained from peripheral blood or thyroid tissue (not recorded which). V is TRBV7-8 and J is TRBJ2-7; possibly TRBD2 for D (6 bases). The sequence was obtained from an adult man with Graves' disease, either hyperthyroidism or ophthalmopathy (not recorded which). Here the CDR3 reads CASKRTEGPSYEQYF. DNA for the CDR3: TGTGCCAGCAAGAGGACGGAGGGACCTTCCTACGAGCAGTACTTC. Together with reference TRBV7-8 and TRBJ2-7, the CDR3 gives the full variable domain: GAGVSQSPRYKVAKRGQDVALRCDPISGHVSLFWYQQALGQGPEFLTYFQNEAQLDKSGLPSDRFFAERPEGSVSTLKIQRTQQEDSAVYLCASKRTEGPSYEQYFGPGTRLTVT.